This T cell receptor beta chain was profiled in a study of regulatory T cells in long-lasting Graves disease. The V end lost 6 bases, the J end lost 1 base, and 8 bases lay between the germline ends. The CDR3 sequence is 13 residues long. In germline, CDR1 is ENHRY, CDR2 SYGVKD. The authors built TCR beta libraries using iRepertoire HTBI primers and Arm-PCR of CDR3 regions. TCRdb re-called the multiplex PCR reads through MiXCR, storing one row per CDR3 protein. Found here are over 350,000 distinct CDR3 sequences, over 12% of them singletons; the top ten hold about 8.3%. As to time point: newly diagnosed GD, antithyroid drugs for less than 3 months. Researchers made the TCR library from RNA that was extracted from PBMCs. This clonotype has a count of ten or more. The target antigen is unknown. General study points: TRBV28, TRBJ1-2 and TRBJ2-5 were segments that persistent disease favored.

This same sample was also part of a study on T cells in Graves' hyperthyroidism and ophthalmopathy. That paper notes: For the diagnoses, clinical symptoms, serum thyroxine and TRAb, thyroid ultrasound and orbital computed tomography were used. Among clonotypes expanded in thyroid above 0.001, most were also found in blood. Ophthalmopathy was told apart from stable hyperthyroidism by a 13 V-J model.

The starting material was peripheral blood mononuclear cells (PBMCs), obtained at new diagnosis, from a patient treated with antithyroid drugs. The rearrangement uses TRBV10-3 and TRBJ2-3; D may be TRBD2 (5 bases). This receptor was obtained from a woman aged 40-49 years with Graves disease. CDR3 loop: CAIRGVGTDTQYF. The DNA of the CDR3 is TGTGCCATCAGGGGAGTTGGCACAGATACGCAGTATTTT.